The 27 T cell receptor beta chains listed next were all sequenced from one sample in a study of cytomegalovirus exposure and HLA in healthy donors. The PCR employed 60 Vbeta primers together with 13 Jbeta primers. Generated by immunoSEQ multiplex PCR, the TCRdb table keeps only in-frame clones and is missing some. This sample has 150,000 to 200,000 clones, with about three quarters found just once. The specimen was PBMCs. These receptors were collected from a woman aged 40 to 50 in good health and CMV-seropositive.

CDR3 protein: CAWTFGTGATSTDTQYF. The CDR3 nucleotides read TGTGCCTGGACCTTCGGGACAGGTGCTACTAGCACAGATACGCAGTATTTT. The chain recombines TRBV30 with TRBJ2-3; 8 bases align to TRBD1. Germline V gene data show CDR1 as GTSNPN and CDR2 as SVGIG (reference sequence). Losses at the gene ends were 4 bases for V and 0 bases for J; bases not matched to a gene: 12. CDR3 size: 17 residues.

The V gene is TRBV5-1, the J gene TRBJ2-7; D is possibly TRBD1 (6 bases). Germline CDR1 is SGHRS and CDR2 is YFSETQ. Trimming took off 4 bases at V and 5 bases at J, with 19 bases between the two ends. The CDR3 length is 15 residues. The CDR3 loop reads CASSPGLTGEDEQYF. CDR3 bases: TGCGCCAGCAGCCCAGGCCTGACAGGCGAGGACGAGCAGTACTTC.

V usage is TRBV19 and J usage is TRBJ2-5; 7 bases are shared with TRBD1. This CDR3 is built from 14 residues. V shed 8 bases and J 4 bases; nucleotides not matched to a gene: 10. The germline V gene has CDR1 LNHDA and CDR2 SQIVND (reference sequence). The CDR3 spells CASGGQELGETQYF. In DNA, the CDR3 is TGTGCCAGTGGAGGACAGGAACTAGGAGAGACCCAGTACTTC.

CDR3 DNA sequence: TGTGCCAGAAGGGGGCGCGGAAAGACCCAGTACTTC. Translated, it gives CARRGRGKTQYF. The chain carries TRBV19 and TRBJ2-5; 7 nucleotides match TRBD1. CDR3 length: 12 amino acids. The germline gives CDR1 LNHDA, CDR2 SQIVND (reference sequence). Germline trimming cut 9 bases from V and 6 bases from J; bases unmatched to any gene: 7.

V is TRBV6-6 and J is TRBJ2-7; D may be TRBD1 (6 bases). Germline values: CDR1 MNHNY, CDR2 SVGAGI (reference sequence). This CDR3 contains 14 residues. Trimming cost V 0 bases and J 7 bases, with 13 bases left between them. The CDR3 here is CASSYSEAQGEQYF. The CDR3 nucleotides read TGTGCCAGCAGTTACTCGGAGGCCCAGGGGGAGCAGTACTTC.

With regard to this clone: Other DNA sequences in this sample translate to the same CDR3. The chain is built from TRBV4-3 and TRBJ2-7, with TRBD1 matching over 8 bases. The germline V gene encodes CDR1 LGHNA and CDR2 YSLEER. With V trimmed by 0 bases and J by 3 bases, 4 bases remained unmatched. The CDR3 runs to 15 residues. The CDR3: CASSQDLGQGYEQYF. In nucleotides, the CDR3 is TGCGCCAGCAGCCAAGATCTCGGACAGGGCTACGAGCAGTACTTC.

This clone came up once. The chain joins TRBV10-1 to TRBJ2-3, with D hard to call. Germline V gene data show CDR1 as WNHNN and CDR2 as SYGVQD (reference sequence). V lost 6 bases and J 1 base, leaving 8 bases between the germline ends. The CDR3 is 13 residues long. In DNA form, the CDR3 reads TGCGCCAGCAGACCCCAGGGCACAGATACGCAGTATTTT. It specifies CASRPQGTDTQYF.

This clone has a single count. The V gene is TRBV5-1, the J gene TRBJ1-1; D not certain. CDR3 length: 14 amino acids. The V gene lost 1 base and the J gene lost 0 bases, with 7 bases spanning the gap. Germline CDR1 is SGHRS and CDR2 is YFSETQ. The CDR3 sequence: CASSLLEMNTEAFF. Written as DNA, the CDR3 is TGCGCCAGCAGCTTGTTAGAGATGAACACTGAAGCTTTCTTT.

Comment on this clone: A read error may produce the germline difference seen at one junction end. The rearrangement links TRBV7-9 to TRBJ2-2; no definite D call. CDR3 length equals 12 residues. The germline V gene has CDR1 SEHNR and CDR2 FQNEAQ (reference sequence). The CDR3 DNA is TGTTCCAGCAGGCGGAACACCGGGGAGCTGTTTTTT. The encoded protein is CSSRRNTGELFF.

The gene calls are TRBV18 and TRBJ2-1; 13 bases are shared with TRBD2. The CDR3 is 17 amino acids. The germline CDR1 and CDR2 sequences are KGHSH and LQKENI. The V gene end was trimmed by 3 bases and the J gene end by 6 bases; junction bases not matched to a gene: 8. CDR3 sequence: CASSPGLAGVRGNEQFF. Written as DNA, the CDR3 is TGTGCCAGCTCACCCGGACTAGCGGGAGTAAGGGGCAATGAGCAGTTCTTC.

The V and J genes are TRBV9 and TRBJ2-3; 8 bases align to TRBD2. The CDR3 runs 18 residues. Germline V gene lookup returns CDR1 SGDLS and CDR2 YYNGEE. With 2 bases clipped from V and 3 bases from J, the junction kept 14 bases outside the gene matches. The CDR3: CASSVAAARGDKTDTQYF. CDR3 in DNA: TGTGCCAGCAGCGTGGCCGCAGCGCGGGGGGATAAAACAGATACGCAGTATTTT.

In the case of this clone: The sample contains more than one DNA sequence encoding this CDR3. The chain uses TRBV5-1 and TRBJ2-7; D perhaps matches TRBD2 (6 bases). The CDR3 runs 12 residues. The V end lost 5 bases, the J end lost 1 base, and 7 bases lay between the germline ends. Germline-derived CDR1 and CDR2 are SGHRS and YFSETQ. The CDR3 bases are TGCGCCAGCAGTAGCGGATCCTACGAGCAGTACTTC. This sequence encodes CASSSGSYEQYF.

The chain employs TRBV5-1 and TRBJ2-1; 12 bases are shared with TRBD2. CDR1 and CDR2 (germline): SGHRS, YFSETQ. V shed 4 bases and J 3 bases; nucleotides not matched to a gene: 5. The CDR3 consists of 16 residues. The chain's CDR3 is CASSLGLAGLYNEQFF. CDR3 in DNA: TGCGCCAGCAGCCTCGGACTAGCGGGACTCTACAATGAGCAGTTCTTC.

The chain uses TRBV19 and TRBJ2-1; 7 nucleotides align to TRBD2. Per germline, CDR1 LNHDA and CDR2 SQIVND (reference sequence). CDR3 length: 15 amino acids. Unmatched junction bases numbered 11, after V lost 9 bases and J lost 3 bases. The CDR3 reads CASRALAVNYNEQFF. CDR3 nucleotide sequence: TGTGCCAGCAGGGCCCTAGCGGTGAACTACAATGAGCAGTTCTTC.

The chain combines TRBV18 with TRBJ1-2, with 7 bases aligning to TRBD1. The germline V gene has CDR1 KGHSH and CDR2 LQKENI. The V gene end was trimmed by 0 bases and the J gene end by 0 bases; junction bases not matched to a gene: 1. The CDR3 runs 15 residues. CDR3 residues: CASSPPGQPNYGYTF. The CDR3 coding sequence is TGTGCCAGCTCACCACCGGGACAGCCTAACTATGGCTACACCTTC.

This clone has a handful of counts. The V call is TRBV12-5, the J call TRBJ2-2; tentatively, D is TRBD1 (5 bases). V was trimmed by 0 bases and J by 0 bases, leaving 8 bases between them. This CDR3 has 16 amino acids. Germline CDR1 is LGHNT and CDR2 is FRNRAP. The CDR3 DNA reads TGTGCTAGTGGTTTGGTAGTGACAGCGAACACCGGGGAGCTGTTTTTT. This encodes CASGLVVTANTGELFF.

This chain joins TRBV5-6 and TRBJ2-5; D perhaps matches TRBD2 (6 bases). The J call may be incorrect, as the DNA end agrees better with TRBJ2-7. Germline V gene data show CDR1 as SGHDT and CDR2 as YYEEEE. This CDR3 has 13 residues. The CDR3 reads CASSSGLKNEQYF. The CDR3 DNA follows: TGTGCCAGCAGCTCGGGACTGAAAAACGAGCAGTACTTC.

The rearrangement links TRBV2 to TRBJ1-5; a possible D gene is TRBD1 (6 bases). This CDR3 has 14 residues. The germline CDR1 and CDR2 sequences are SNHLY and FYNNEI. V was clipped by 7 bases and J by 0 bases, with 10 bases between them. The CDR3 loop reads CASTGENSNQPQHF. DNA of the CDR3: TGTGCCAGCACAGGGGAGAATAGCAATCAGCCCCAGCATTTT.

The gene calls are TRBV6-5 and TRBJ1-5; D unresolved. Deletions cut 4 bases from V and 4 bases from J, with 5 bases between. This CDR3 has 12 residues. Germline-derived CDR1 and CDR2 are MNHEY and SVGAGI. This chain's CDR3 is CASSSPNQPQHF. DNA for the CDR3: TGTGCCAGCAGTTCCCCGAATCAGCCCCAGCATTTT.

V is TRBV5-1 and J is TRBJ1-2; D is unresolved. Trimming shortened V by 2 bases and J by 6 bases, and 17 bases separated the two germline ends. This CDR3 contains 15 residues. CDR1 is SGHRS, CDR2 YFSETQ, per germline. As DNA, the CDR3 is TGCGCCAGCAGCTTACAACTGAGTATTGCGGATGGCTACACCTTC. Translation gives CASSLQLSIADGYTF.

The chain employs TRBV9 and TRBJ2-5; D uncertain. Trimming removed 0 bases from V and 3 bases from J, with 12 bases in between. CDR1 is SGDLS and CDR2 is YYNGEE in the germline V gene. The CDR3 is 15 amino acids. The CDR3 region has the DNA TGTGCCAGCAGCGTAGAGGCTAGTTGGGAAGAGACCCAGTACTTC. Translation gives CASSVEASWEETQYF.

The J gene is TRBJ2-5, the V gene TRBV7-2, with unresolved D. This CDR3 contains 12 residues. Trimming pared 0 bases from V and 5 bases from J, leaving 4 bases between. Germline V gene lookup returns CDR1 SGHTA and CDR2 FQGNSA. The CDR3 DNA reads TGTGCCAGCAGCTTAGCCGCGGAGACCCAGTACTTC. Residues: CASSLAAETQYF.

The V call is TRBV21-1, the J call TRBJ1-2; TRBD1 reflects the table's D call only, with no check against the DNA. TRBV21-1 is a listed pseudogene. This CDR3 contains 14 residues. The CDR3 DNA follows: TGTGCCAGGAGAACGGGACAGGCCTCATCCGGCTACACCTTC. Translating gives CARRTGQASSGYTF.

This chain links TRBV10-2 with TRBJ1-1; the D gene is possibly TRBD1 (6 bases). Germline V gene sequence: CDR1 WSHSY, CDR2 SAAADI. The ends were cut back, 0 bases at V and 7 bases at J, with 12 bases in the middle. CDR3 length equals 14 residues. The CDR3 coding sequence is TGCGCCAGCAGTGAGTCATGGGGGCGTAATGAAGCTTTCTTT. Protein sequence: CASSESWGRNEAFF.

This chain links TRBV7-9 with TRBJ1-5, with 7 bases that match TRBD1. The CDR3 runs 16 residues. Germline V gives CDR1 SEHNR, CDR2 FQNEAQ (reference sequence). V lost 0 bases, J lost 11 bases, and 13 bases stayed unmatched. DNA for the CDR3: TGTGCCAGCAGCTTAGCGACAGGGTCCTTAGTTTTGTCCCAGCATTTT. Translated: CASSLATGSLVLSQHF.

This clone has more than one count but fewer than ten. This sequence joins TRBV2 and TRBJ1-2; D remains unclear. The CDR3 sequence is 12 residues long. Germline CDR1 is SNHLY and CDR2 is FYNNEI. V gave up 4 bases and J gave up 0 bases, with 3 bases separating them. The CDR3 reads CASSGANYGYTF. CDR3 DNA: TGTGCCAGCAGTGGAGCTAACTATGGCTACACCTTC.

The rearrangement links TRBV2 to TRBJ2-1; D uncertain. Trimming took off 3 bases at V and 3 bases at J, with 9 bases between the two ends. This CDR3 is 14 amino acids long. From germline, CDR1 is SNHLY and CDR2 FYNNEI. Here the CDR3 DNA reads TGTGCCAGCAGTGAGCGAGTTCTCTACAATGAGCAGTTCTTC. Encoded protein: CASSERVLYNEQFF.